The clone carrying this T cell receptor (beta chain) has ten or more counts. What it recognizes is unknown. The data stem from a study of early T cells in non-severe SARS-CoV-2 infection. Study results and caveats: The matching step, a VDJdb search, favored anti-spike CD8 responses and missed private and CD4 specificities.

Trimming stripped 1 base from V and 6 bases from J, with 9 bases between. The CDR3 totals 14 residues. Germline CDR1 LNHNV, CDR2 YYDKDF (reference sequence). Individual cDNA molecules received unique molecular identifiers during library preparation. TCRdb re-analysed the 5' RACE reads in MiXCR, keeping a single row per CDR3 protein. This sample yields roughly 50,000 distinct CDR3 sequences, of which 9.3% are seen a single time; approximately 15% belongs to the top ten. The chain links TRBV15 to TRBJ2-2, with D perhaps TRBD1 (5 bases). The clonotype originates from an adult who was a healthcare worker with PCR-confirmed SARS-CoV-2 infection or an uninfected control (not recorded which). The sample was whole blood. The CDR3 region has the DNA TGTGCCACCAGCAGAGTTGGGGCCGCCGGGGAGCTGTTTTTT. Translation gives CATSRVGAAGELFF.